This T cell receptor (beta chain) derives from a study of Ad26.COV2.S vaccination and SARS-CoV-2 variants. Whole-study results and caveats: Using TCR breadth and depth analyses may have led to underestimated total T cell responses. Spike-specific CD8+ and CD4+ T cell responses reportedly showed substantial breadth after vaccination. Compared with placebo recipients, vaccine recipients had higher spike-specific TCR breadth.

Treatment given: about 20 received Ad26.COV2.S at low or high dose, single or two shots; 5 received placebo; per-sample allocation not given. The investigators took samples on day 63 after the first vaccine or placebo injection. Using immunoSEQ multiplex PCR, the repertoire was profiled, and TCRdb retains in-frame clones only, with some absent. In the table there are around 450,000 clones, about 88% of which are singletons. The germline CDR1 and CDR2 sequences are MNHEY and SMNVEV (reference sequence). CDR3 length equals 17 residues. V shed 6 bases and J shed 0 bases, with 18 bases lying between them. This clone came up a few times. Its specificity is not known.

The receptor was derived from a person aged 18-60 years who received the Ad26.COV2.S COVID-19 vaccine or a placebo. The sample here was peripheral blood, taken in a trial of Ad26.COV2.S vaccine versus placebo. The chain uses TRBV27 and TRBJ2-1; a possible D gene is TRBD2 (6 bases). In nucleotides, the CDR3 is TGTGCCAGCAGGGAGGGACGGCGCTCCAGCTCCTACAATGAGCAGTTCTTC. As protein: CASREGRRSSSYNEQFF.